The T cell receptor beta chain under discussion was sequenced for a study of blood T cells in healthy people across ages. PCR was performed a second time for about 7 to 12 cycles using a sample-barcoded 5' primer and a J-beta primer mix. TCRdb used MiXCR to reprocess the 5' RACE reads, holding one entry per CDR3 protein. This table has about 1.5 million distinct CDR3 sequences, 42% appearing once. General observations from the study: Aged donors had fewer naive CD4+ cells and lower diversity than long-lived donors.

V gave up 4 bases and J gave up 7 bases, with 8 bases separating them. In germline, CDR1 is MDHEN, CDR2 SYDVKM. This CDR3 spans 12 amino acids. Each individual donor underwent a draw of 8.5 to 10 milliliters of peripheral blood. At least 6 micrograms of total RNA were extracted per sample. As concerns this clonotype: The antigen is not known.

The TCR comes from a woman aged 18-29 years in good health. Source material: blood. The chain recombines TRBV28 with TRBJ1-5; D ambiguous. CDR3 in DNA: TGTGCCAGCAGTTCCACCCTCCAGCCCCAGCATTTT. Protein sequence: CASSSTLQPQHF.